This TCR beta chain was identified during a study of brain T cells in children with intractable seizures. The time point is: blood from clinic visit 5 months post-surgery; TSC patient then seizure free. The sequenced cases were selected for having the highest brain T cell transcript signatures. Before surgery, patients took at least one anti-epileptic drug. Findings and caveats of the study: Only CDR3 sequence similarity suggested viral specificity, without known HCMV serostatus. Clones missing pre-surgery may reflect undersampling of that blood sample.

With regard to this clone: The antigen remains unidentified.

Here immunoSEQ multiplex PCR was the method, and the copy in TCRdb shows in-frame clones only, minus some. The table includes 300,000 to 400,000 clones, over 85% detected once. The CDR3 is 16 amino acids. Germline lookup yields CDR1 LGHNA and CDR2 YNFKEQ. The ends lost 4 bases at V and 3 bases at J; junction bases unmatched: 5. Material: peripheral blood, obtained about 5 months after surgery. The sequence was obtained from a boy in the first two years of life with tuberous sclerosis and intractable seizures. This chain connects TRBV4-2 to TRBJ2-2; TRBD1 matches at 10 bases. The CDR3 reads CASSPGTGVYTGELFF. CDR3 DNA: TGTGCCAGCAGCCCCGGGACAGGGGTCTACACCGGGGAGCTGTTTTTT.